The entry that follows covers one TCR beta chain sequence. This sample is drawn from a study of blood T cell repertoires in COVID-19. Study overall: COVID-19 samples from acute and convalescent phases originated in the United States, Italy and Spain. Sources were T cells, B-cell-depleted T cells, or PBMCs; the material itself was cDNA or gDNA.

Germline CDR1 is SEHNR and CDR2 is FQNEAQ (reference sequence). The CDR3 extends over 13 amino acids. V lost 6 bases and J 1 base, leaving 9 bases between the germline ends. Per the authors' pipeline: Estimates of nucleated cell counts were drawn from the amplification of reference gene primers. Assay: immunoSEQ multiplex PCR; the TCRdb copy retains only in-frame clones and omits some. V and J calls plus clone size are reproduced from that table; the DNA served to infer D and trimming. The table shows more than 95,000 clones, with 83% occurring only once. This clonotype originated in a young man with acute or convalescent COVID-19. The sample taken for sequencing was peripheral blood. J is TRBJ1-1 and V is TRBV7-9; D is unresolved. The CDR3 DNA sequence: TGTGCCAGCAGGGTGGAGAGGAACACTGAAGCTTTCTTT. This gives the protein CASRVERNTEAFF.